This passage covers 24 T cell receptor beta chains from one sample sequenced in a study of shared T cell receptors in the human thymus. Produced via immunoSEQ multiplex PCR; TCRdb's table is partial and in-frame only. The profile shows 500,000 to 850,000 clones, more than 75% of them singletons. These same data were also listed under a study on human thymus T cells.

Specimen: thymocytes. The source is a boy under three years old with a congenital heart defect.

This chain uses TRBV7-6 with TRBJ2-7; D perhaps matches TRBD2 (5 bases). There are 16 residues in the CDR3. Germline lookup yields CDR1 SGHVS and CDR2 FNYEAQ. Between the trimmed V and J ends, which lost 0 bases and 3 bases, there was a span of 15 bases. The CDR3 region has the DNA TGTGCCAGCAGCTTAGCTGTCGCGGAGGACCGCTACGAGCAGTACTTC. Its translation: CASSLAVAEDRYEQYF.

This sequence joins TRBV7-9 and TRBJ2-7; 8 bases are a match to TRBD2. V lost 4 bases, J lost 0 bases, and 14 bases stayed unmatched. The CDR3 has 18 residues. CDR1 and CDR2 (germline): SEHNR, FQNEAQ (reference sequence). CDR3 loop: CASSSNKTSGLGSYEQYF. The CDR3 DNA sequence: TGTGCCAGCAGCTCCAACAAAACTAGCGGCCTAGGCTCCTACGAGCAGTACTTC.

This rearrangement joins TRBV20-1 to TRBJ2-7; D not resolved. CDR3 length: 11 amino acids. Per the germline V gene, CDR1 is DFQATT and CDR2 is SNEGSKA (reference sequence). Trimming took off 4 bases at V and 2 bases at J, with 6 bases between the two ends. CDR3 DNA: TGCAGTGCTAAGAGAGCCTACGAGCAGTACTTC. It is translated as CSAKRAYEQYF.

This rearrangement joins TRBV7-2 to TRBJ2-1, with 10 bases identical to TRBD1. CDR1 SGHTA and CDR2 FQGNSA come from the germline V gene. V trimming: 5 bases; J trimming: 12 bases; junction bases outside the gene matches: 13. The CDR3 extends over 15 amino acids. The DNA for the CDR3 is TGTGCCAGCAGCCACCGGGACAGGGGCCTGGGGGGGCAGTTCTTC. It translates to CASSHRDRGLGGQFF.

The gene calls are TRBV12-5 and TRBJ1-1; D is possibly TRBD1 (6 bases). V was clipped by 4 bases and J by 5 bases, with 11 bases between them. The CDR3 sequence is 13 residues long. The germline CDR1 and CDR2 sequences are LGHNT and FRNRAP. In DNA, the CDR3 is TGTGCTAGTGGTTCCCAGGGGTGGACTGAAGCTTTCTTT. Its protein product is CASGSQGWTEAFF. Full variable domain (missing parts from reference TRBV12-5 and TRBJ1-1): DARVTQTPRHKVTEMGQEVTMRCQPILGHNTVFWYRQTMMQGLELLAYFRNRAPLDDSGMPKDRFSAEMPDATLATLKIQPSEPRDSAVYFCASGSQGWTEAFFGQGTRLTVV.

The rearrangement uses TRBV7-9 and TRBJ1-1; 10 nucleotides line up with TRBD1. The V gene end was trimmed by 5 bases and the J gene end by 2 bases; junction bases not matched to a gene: 5. The CDR3 consists of 15 residues. Per germline, CDR1 SEHNR and CDR2 FQNEAQ (reference sequence). The CDR3 is CASSLTGGQNTEAFF. The CDR3 DNA reads as TGTGCCAGCAGCCTGACAGGGGGCCAAAACACTGAAGCTTTCTTT.

The genes are TRBV14 and TRBJ2-7; 9 nucleotides match TRBD1. The CDR3 contains 14 residues. Losses at the gene ends were 5 bases for V and 9 bases for J; bases not matched to a gene: 11. Looked up from germline, CDR1 is SGHDN and CDR2 is FVKESK. In nucleotides, the CDR3 is TGTGCCAGCAGCAAACCGGGACAGGGATCCGGGCAGTACTTC. Translating it yields CASSKPGQGSGQYF.

Concerning this clone: An end of the junction does not agree with germline; a read error may underlie this. V usage is TRBV18 and J usage is TRBJ2-7; D may be TRBD1 (6 bases). Germline V gene sequence: CDR1 KGHSH, CDR2 LQKENI. This CDR3 region has 14 residues. The DNA for the CDR3 is TGTGCCAGCTCACGCCGGGACATATCCTACGAGCGGTACTTC. Encoded protein: CASSRRDISYERYF.

The chain uses TRBV7-8 and TRBJ2-7; 8 nucleotides match TRBD2. CDR1 is SGHVS and CDR2 is FQNEAQ in the germline V gene. The CDR3 has 17 amino acids. Trimming removed 5 bases from V and 3 bases from J; junction bases left unmatched: 15. The CDR3 loop reads CASSRGHGAAGVYEQYF. The CDR3 DNA follows: TGTGCCAGCAGCCGGGGGCATGGGGCAGCGGGAGTCTACGAGCAGTACTTC. The full variable domain, rest sourced from reference TRBV7-8 and TRBJ2-7, is GAGVSQSPRYKVAKRGQDVALRCDPISGHVSLFWYQQALGQGPEFLTYFQNEAQLDKSGLPSDRFFAERPEGSVSTLKIQRTQQEDSAVYLCASSRGHGAAGVYEQYFGPGTRLTVT.

The chain has TRBV29-1 and TRBJ2-7; 9 nucleotides match TRBD1. Germline values: CDR1 SQVTM, CDR2 ANQGSEA. CDR3 size: 14 residues. The trim removed 5 bases at V and 4 bases at J, leaving 9 bases unmatched. The DNA of the CDR3 is TGCAGCGTTCAGGACAGGGGAGAATCGTACGAGCAGTACTTC. As protein: CSVQDRGESYEQYF.

The V call is TRBV7-2, the J call TRBJ2-7, with D uncertain. Germline V gene sequence: CDR1 SGHTA, CDR2 FQGNSA. CDR3 length: 12 amino acids. V lost 5 bases and J 5 bases, leaving 10 bases between the germline ends. The CDR3 DNA sequence: TGTGCCAGCAGCGTCGTGAGCGACGAGCAGTACTTC. Translated: CASSVVSDEQYF.

The chain links TRBV28 to TRBJ2-1, with D possibly being TRBD1 (6 bases). The V end lost 4 bases, the J end lost 11 bases, and 9 bases lay between the germline ends. In germline, CDR1 is MDHEN, CDR2 SYDVKM. This CDR3 spans 11 amino acids. Written as DNA, the CDR3 is TGTGCCAGCAGTTGCGGACAGAAGCAGTTCTTC. This sequence encodes CASSCGQKQFF.

In DNA form, the CDR3 reads TGTGCCAGCAGTTTAGGGGGCAGGGACCCCATGAACACTGAAGCTTTCTTT. This gives the protein CASSLGGRDPMNTEAFF. The genes are TRBV27 and TRBJ1-1, with D possibly TRBD1 on 6 matching bases. The V end lost 2 bases, the J end lost 0 bases, and 16 bases lay between the germline ends. The CDR3 sequence is 17 residues long. Germline values: CDR1 MNHEY, CDR2 SMNVEV (reference sequence).

This rearrangement joins TRBV9 to TRBJ1-3, with D possibly TRBD1 on 5 matching bases. V was clipped by 0 bases and J by 2 bases, with 15 bases between them. Germline CDR1 and CDR2: SGDLS and YYNGEE. The CDR3 is made up of 17 amino acids. The chain's CDR3 is CASSVGPWTRPGNTIYF. In DNA, the CDR3 is TGTGCCAGCAGCGTAGGCCCCTGGACAAGGCCTGGAAACACCATATATTTT. The full variable domain, rest sourced from reference TRBV9 and TRBJ1-3, is DSGVTQTPKHLITATGQRVTLRCSPRSGDLSVYWYQQSLDQGLQFLIQYYNGEERAKGNILERFSAQQFPDLHSELNLSSLELGDSALYFCASSVGPWTRPGNTIYFGEGSWLTVV.

The chain has TRBV14 and TRBJ1-1; the D gene is possibly TRBD1 (5 bases). The length of the CDR3 is 15 residues. Deletions cut 1 base from V and 3 bases from J, with 12 bases between. The germline V gene has CDR1 SGHDN and CDR2 FVKESK. The DNA for the CDR3 is TGTGCCAGCAGCCAAGGGGGCCGGGTGTACACTGAAGCTTTCTTT. It codes for CASSQGGRVYTEAFF.

This chain uses TRBV5-1 with TRBJ2-1; TRBD2 agrees at 8 bases. Germline lookup yields CDR1 SGHRS and CDR2 YFSETQ. This CDR3 has 16 amino acids. J lost 2 bases, V lost 5 bases, and 9 bases had no gene match. The CDR3 DNA follows: TGCGCCAGCAGGGGGGACGGGACTAGGCCCTACAATGAGCAGTTCTTC. Translation: CASRGDGTRPYNEQFF.

The chain joins TRBV30 to TRBJ2-1; a weak D match, TRBD2 (6 bases). The CDR3 is 14 residues long. The V gene's germline CDR1 is GTSNPN and CDR2 SVGIG (reference sequence). Trimming took off 4 bases at V and 3 bases at J, with 13 bases between the two ends. CDR3 in DNA: TGTGCCTGGATACGGGGGTACGTCTACAATGAGCAGTTCTTC. Its translation is CAWIRGYVYNEQFF.

The CDR3 DNA reads TGTGCCAGCAGTTTACTAGGTCCCCAGGGGGCGTCCCTCCACTATGGCTACACCTTC. Its protein is CASSLLGPQGASLHYGYTF. The chain links TRBV27 to TRBJ1-2, with 8 bases fitting TRBD1. The J segment lost 3 bases and the V segment lost 2 bases, leaving 17 bases of the junction unmatched. Germline V CDR1 and CDR2: MNHEY, SMNVEV (reference sequence). This CDR3 region has 19 residues.

The V and J genes are TRBV5-1 and TRBJ1-2; maybe TRBD1 (6 bases). The CDR3 is 15 residues long. Trimming stripped 0 bases from V and 8 bases from J, with 17 bases between. Germline V lookup: CDR1 SGHRS, CDR2 YFSETQ. CDR3 amino acids: CASSLVGGAPRGYTF. The CDR3 DNA follows: TGCGCCAGCAGCTTGGTAGGGGGGGCGCCAAGAGGCTACACCTTC.

The chain recombines TRBV30 with TRBJ1-1; D gene ambiguous. The CDR3 is 13 residues long. In germline, CDR1 is GTSNPN, CDR2 SVGIG (reference sequence). V lost 2 bases and J lost 2, with 9 bases in between. The CDR3 DNA is TGTGCCTGGAGTTTCTCCTTAAACACTGAAGCTTTCTTT. Its translation is CAWSFSLNTEAFF.

The J gene is TRBJ1-1, the V gene TRBV25-1; no definite D call. CDR1 and CDR2 (germline): MGHDK, SYGVNS. This CDR3 is 13 amino acids long. Trimming cost V 4 bases and J 5 bases, with 11 bases left between them. As DNA, the CDR3 is TGTGCCAGCAGTGGGAGGGAACGGACTGAAGCTTTCTTT. Its protein is CASSGRERTEAFF.

CDR3 DNA sequence: TGTGCCATCAGTCCCTCGGCGGCTCTCAATCAGCCCCAGCATTTT. This encodes CAISPSAALNQPQHF. The genes are TRBV10-3 and TRBJ1-5; D unresolved. CDR1 ENHRY and CDR2 SYGVKD come from the germline V gene. The CDR3 consists of 15 residues. The V gene lost 5 bases and the J gene lost 3 bases, with 14 bases spanning the gap.

The J gene is TRBJ2-1, the V gene TRBV6-6; 7 bases match TRBD2. The J segment lost 5 bases and the V segment lost 5 bases, leaving 3 bases of the junction unmatched. Germline V gene lookup returns CDR1 MNHNY and CDR2 SVGAGI (reference sequence). The CDR3 runs to 13 residues. The CDR3 sequence: CASSSGTDNEQFF. For the CDR3, the DNA is TGTGCCAGCAGTAGCGGGACCGACAATGAGCAGTTCTTC.

The V gene is TRBV5-1, the J gene TRBJ1-1; weak D call: TRBD1 (5 bases). CDR1 and CDR2 from the germline V gene are SGHRS and YFSETQ. Trimming cost V 1 base and J 0 bases, with 13 bases left between them. The CDR3 sequence is 16 residues long. The CDR3 DNA follows: TGCGCCAGCAGCTTGACCCGGCCAGGGCTGAACACTGAAGCTTTCTTT. Translation: CASSLTRPGLNTEAFF.